This T cell receptor beta chain is drawn from a study of T cells after yellow fever vaccination. Study-wide background: Low-cell-number fractions underwent preparation using SMART-Seq v4 Ultra Low Input.

This clonotype was seen a handful of times. TCR cDNA was made by 5'RACE template switching, adding a universal primer site and UMIs. TCRdb re-called the 5' RACE reads with MiXCR, one entry per CDR3 protein. This table holds about 53,000 distinct CDR3 sequences, approximately 6.1% found once. V lost 3 bases, J lost 4 bases, and 14 bases lay in between. CDR1 is SGHDT, CDR2 YYEEEE, per germline. The CDR3 spans 14 residues. Findings and caveats of the study: The secondary response was weaker but peaked faster, day 5 versus 15. Reappearing after the booster were most of the clones from primary vaccination (around 96% CD4, around 90% CD8).

Sample: PBMCs, either bulk or a sorted T-cell subset (CD4+, CD8+, memory, or dextramer-sorted; not recorded which), taken on the day of the yellow fever booster vaccination. This chain connects TRBV5-6 to TRBJ2-7; weak D call: TRBD1 (6 bases). The receptor's source is a man aged 18 to 29 who received the YFV17D yellow fever vaccine. Here the CDR3 DNA reads TGTGCCAGCAGCTCCAGGGGTAGGTGGTACGAGCAGTACTTC. Amino acids: CASSSRGRWYEQYF.